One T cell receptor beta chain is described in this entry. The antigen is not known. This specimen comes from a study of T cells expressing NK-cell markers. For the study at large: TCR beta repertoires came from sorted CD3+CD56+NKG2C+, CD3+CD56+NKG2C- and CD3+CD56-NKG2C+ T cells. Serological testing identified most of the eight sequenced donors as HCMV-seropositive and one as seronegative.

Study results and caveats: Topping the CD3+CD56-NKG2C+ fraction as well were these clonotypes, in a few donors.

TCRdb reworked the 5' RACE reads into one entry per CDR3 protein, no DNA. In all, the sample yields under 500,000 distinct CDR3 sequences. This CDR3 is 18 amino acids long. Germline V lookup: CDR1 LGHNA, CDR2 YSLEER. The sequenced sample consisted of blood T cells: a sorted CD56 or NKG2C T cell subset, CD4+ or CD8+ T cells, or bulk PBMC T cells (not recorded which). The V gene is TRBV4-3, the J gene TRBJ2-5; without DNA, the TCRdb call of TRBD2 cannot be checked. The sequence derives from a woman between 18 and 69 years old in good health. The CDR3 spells CASSPPGLAGHWGETQYF.